This T cell receptor (beta chain) was sequenced in a study of chemoradiotherapy in HPV16-positive cancers. Study information: A couple of HPV16-positive patients' cells yielded candidate HPV-specific clones and common motifs.

Study results and limitations: In HPV16-positive patients, HPV-responsive T-cell expansion tracked better recurrence-free survival. Candidate HPV-specific clones and E7-related TCR motifs grew in tumor during treatment.

About this clone: Its matching antigen is unknown.

The table came from immunoSEQ multiplex PCR; TCRdb's copy has only in-frame clones and leaves some out. The table has about 5,900 clones, around 73% seen once. The V gene end was trimmed by 4 bases and the J gene end by 6 bases; junction bases not matched to a gene: 8. The CDR3 is 15 residues long. Germline lookup yields CDR1 SGHNT and CDR2 YYREEE (reference sequence). Samples were taken several times over chemoradiotherapy. This sample was obtained from a patient who underwent chemoradiotherapy. The source of this sequence is a human donor with HPV-associated anogenital cancer. The chain is built from TRBV5-4 and TRBJ2-2; TRBD1 matches 8 bases. The CDR3 protein is CASSLGQGRAGELFF. Written as DNA, the CDR3 is TGTGCCAGCAGCCTTGGACAGGGTAGGGCCGGGGAGCTGTTTTTT.